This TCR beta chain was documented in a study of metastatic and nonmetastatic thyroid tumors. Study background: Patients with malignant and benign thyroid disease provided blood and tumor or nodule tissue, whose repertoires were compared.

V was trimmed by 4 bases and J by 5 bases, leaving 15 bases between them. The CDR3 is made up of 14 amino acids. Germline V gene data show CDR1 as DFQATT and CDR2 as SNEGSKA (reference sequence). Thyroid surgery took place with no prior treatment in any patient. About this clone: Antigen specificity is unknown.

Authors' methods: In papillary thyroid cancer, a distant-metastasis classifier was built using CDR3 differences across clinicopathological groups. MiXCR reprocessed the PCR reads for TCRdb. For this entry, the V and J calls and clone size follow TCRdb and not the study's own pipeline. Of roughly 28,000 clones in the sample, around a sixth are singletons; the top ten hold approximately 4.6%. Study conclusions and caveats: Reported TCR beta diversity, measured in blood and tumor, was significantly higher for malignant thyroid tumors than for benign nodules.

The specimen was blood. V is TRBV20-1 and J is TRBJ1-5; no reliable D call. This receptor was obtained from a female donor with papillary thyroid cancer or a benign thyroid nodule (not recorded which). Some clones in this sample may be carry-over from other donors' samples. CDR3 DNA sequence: TGCAGTGCTACCCCTTGGTGGGTTGATCAGCCCCAGCATTTT. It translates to CSATPWWVDQPQHF.